The 5 T cell receptor beta chains listed next were all sequenced from one sample in a study of cytomegalovirus exposure and HLA in healthy donors. The PCR used 60 Vbeta and 13 Jbeta primers. Assay used: immunoSEQ multiplex PCR; TCRdb lists only in-frame clones, some missing. The table records 50,000 to 75,000 clones, about 81% of them present only once. Sequences were obtained from PBMCs. The source of these receptors is a man aged 25-45 years in good health and CMV-seropositive.

This chain uses TRBV28 with TRBJ1-5, with D possibly being TRBD1 (6 bases). Per the germline V gene, CDR1 is MDHEN and CDR2 is SYDVKM. Trimming took off 3 bases at V and 5 bases at J, with 11 bases between the two ends. The CDR3 is 14 residues long. CDR3 loop: CASSFGQGHQPQHF. The CDR3, as DNA: TGTGCCAGCAGTTTCGGGCAGGGGCATCAGCCCCAGCATTTT.

The V gene is TRBV23-1, the J gene TRBJ2-7; 7 bases fit TRBD1. TRBV23-1 is an open reading frame whose function is uncertain. This CDR3 is 17 amino acids long. After removal of 5 bases from V and 6 bases from J, the junction contained 19 bases not matched to a gene. The CDR3 DNA sequence: TGCGCCAGCAGTTTTCCCCCCCCCAGTCTAAACAGGGGCGAGCAGTACTTC. It translates to CASSFPPPSLNRGEQYF.

The V call is TRBV27, the J call TRBJ1-2; TRBD1 is a possible D gene (6 bases). Germline V lookup: CDR1 MNHEY, CDR2 SMNVEV (reference sequence). V lost 4 bases and J lost 4, with 16 bases in between. This CDR3 comprises 15 residues. Here the CDR3 reads CASSSHRAEVYGYTF. The CDR3 DNA sequence: TGTGCCAGCAGTTCCCACAGGGCCGAAGTCTATGGCTACACCTTC.

This sequence joins TRBV7-2 and TRBJ2-7; 8 nucleotides line up with TRBD1. Germline values: CDR1 SGHTA, CDR2 FQGNSA. The CDR3 totals 14 residues. With 2 bases clipped from V and 2 bases from J, the junction kept 2 bases outside the gene matches. CDR3 amino acids: CASSLSQGAYEQYF. The CDR3 nucleotides are TGTGCCAGCAGCTTATCACAGGGGGCCTACGAGCAGTACTTC.

The chain is built from TRBV10-1 and TRBJ2-1; 8 bases are shared with TRBD1. This CDR3 region has 17 residues. Germline loops: CDR1 WNHNN, CDR2 SYGVQD (reference sequence). V shed 0 bases, J shed 4 bases, and the junction held 8 bases outside the gene matches. The CDR3 is CASSESSPGQAYNEQFF. The CDR3 DNA follows: TGCGCCAGCAGTGAGTCGAGTCCGGGACAGGCTTACAATGAGCAGTTCTTC.